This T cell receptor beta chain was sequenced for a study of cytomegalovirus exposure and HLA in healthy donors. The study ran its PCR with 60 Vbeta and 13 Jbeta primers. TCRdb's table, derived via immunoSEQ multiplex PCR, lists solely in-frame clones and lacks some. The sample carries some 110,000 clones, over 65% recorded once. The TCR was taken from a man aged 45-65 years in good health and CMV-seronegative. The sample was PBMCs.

The CDR3 reads CASSQDRGQETQYF. The CDR3 DNA sequence: TGTGCCAGCTCACAGGACAGGGGGCAAGAGACCCAGTACTTC. This rearrangement joins TRBV18 to TRBJ2-5, with 10 bases fitting TRBD1. The germline CDR1 and CDR2 sequences are KGHSH and LQKENI. There are 14 residues in the CDR3. The V gene end was trimmed by 4 bases and the J gene end by 2 bases; junction bases not matched to a gene: 1.